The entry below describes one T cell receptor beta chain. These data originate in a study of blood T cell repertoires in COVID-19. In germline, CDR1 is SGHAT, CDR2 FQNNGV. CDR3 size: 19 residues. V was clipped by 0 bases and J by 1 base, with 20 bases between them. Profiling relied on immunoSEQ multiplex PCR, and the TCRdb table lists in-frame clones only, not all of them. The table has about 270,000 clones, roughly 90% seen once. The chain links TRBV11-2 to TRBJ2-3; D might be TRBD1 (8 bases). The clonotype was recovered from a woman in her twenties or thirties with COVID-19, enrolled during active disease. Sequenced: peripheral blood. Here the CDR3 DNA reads TGTGCCAGCAGCTTAGAGTCCTGGGGGGAGGGACAGGGCACAGATACGCAGTATTTT. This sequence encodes CASSLESWGEGQGTDTQYF.